Each of the 27 T cell receptor beta chains below was sequenced from the same sample in a study of OX40 agonist ivuxolimab in advanced cancers. Profiling relied on immunoSEQ multiplex PCR, and the TCRdb table lists in-frame clones only, not all of them. The sample yields roughly 92,000 clones, roughly 80% seen once. The specimen comprised CD4+ or CD8+ T cells sorted from blood, sampled in a trial of the OX40 agonist ivuxolimab. The receptors come from an adult with an advanced solid tumor such as melanoma, head and neck, liver or kidney cancer.

This sequence joins TRBV5-1 and TRBJ1-1, with D maybe TRBD1 (5 bases). The germline V gene has CDR1 SGHRS and CDR2 YFSETQ. This CDR3 comprises 13 residues. The V and J ends lost 5 bases and 4 bases respectively, with 12 bases between them. In nucleotides, the CDR3 is TGCGCCAGCAGTCCGCAGGGTATCACTGAAGCTTTCTTT. Amino acid sequence: CASSPQGITEAFF. The variable domain in full, with the rest retrieved from reference TRBV5-1 and TRBJ1-1, is KAGVTQTPRYLIKTRGQQVTLSCSPISGHRSVSWYQQTPGQGLQFLFEYFSETQRNKGNFPGRFSGRQFSNSRSEMNVSTLELGDSALYLCASSPQGITEAFFGQGTRLTVV.

The DNA for the CDR3 is TGCGCCAGCAGCTTGGTGACAGGCCCGTCTAACTATGGCTACACCTTC. Translated, it gives CASSLVTGPSNYGYTF. The chain joins TRBV5-1 to TRBJ1-2, with D possibly TRBD1 on 6 matching bases. V gave up 0 bases and J gave up 0 bases, with 12 bases separating them. Germline CDR1 SGHRS, CDR2 YFSETQ. This CDR3 is 16 amino acids long.

This rearrangement joins TRBV10-3 to TRBJ2-7; TRBD2 agrees at 11 bases. CDR3 length equals 13 residues. The germline V gene encodes CDR1 ENHRY and CDR2 SYGVKD. V lost 11 bases and J lost 5; bases outside the gene matches: 8. The CDR3 sequence is CAPGGSGGDEQYF. CDR3 DNA: TGTGCCCCCGGGGGTAGCGGGGGGGACGAGCAGTACTTC.

The genes are TRBV12-5 and TRBJ2-1, with D perhaps assigned TRBD1 or TRBD2 (6 bases each). Germline V CDR1 and CDR2: LGHNT, FRNRAP. This CDR3 is 18 amino acids long. V was clipped by 2 bases and J by 2 bases, with 19 bases between them. DNA of the CDR3: TGTGCTAGTGGTTTGCCCGAGAGGGGGAGGAAACCCTACAATGAGCAGTTCTTC. Translating it yields CASGLPERGRKPYNEQFF.

This rearrangement joins TRBV7-2 to TRBJ2-1, with D unresolved. CDR3 length: 12 residues. With 5 bases removed from V and 2 bases from J, the gap between germline ends came to 4 bases. CDR1 and CDR2 (germline): SGHTA, FQGNSA. This CDR3 reads CASSDPYNEQFF. The CDR3 DNA is TGTGCCAGCAGCGACCCCTACAATGAGCAGTTCTTC.

This rearrangement joins TRBV27 to TRBJ1-1; 7 bases fit TRBD1. The V gene end was trimmed by 4 bases and the J gene end by 3 bases; junction bases not matched to a gene: 8. This CDR3 comprises 15 residues. Germline CDR1 is MNHEY and CDR2 is SMNVEV (reference sequence). Here the CDR3 DNA reads TGTGCCAGCAGTTCCGTGACAGGGCCCTACACTGAAGCTTTCTTT. This sequence encodes CASSSVTGPYTEAFF.

This clone was observed a few times. The chain combines TRBV5-1 with TRBJ2-3, with D hard to call. Germline V lookup: CDR1 SGHRS, CDR2 YFSETQ. Trimming cost V 0 bases and J 5 bases, with 13 bases left between them. The length of the CDR3 is 15 residues. This CDR3 is CASSLVWGTEDTQYF. The CDR3, as DNA: TGCGCCAGCAGCTTGGTGTGGGGTACAGAAGATACGCAGTATTTT.

The chain has TRBV15 and TRBJ2-3; tentative D call: TRBD2 (6 bases). Germline V CDR1 and CDR2: LNHNV, YYDKDF (reference sequence). Trimming left V 0 bases short and J 1 base short, with 17 bases between. The CDR3 covers 18 residues. The CDR3, as DNA: TGTGCCACCAGCAGAGATTGGGAAGCGCGGGAAGGCACAGATACGCAGTATTTT. It is translated as CATSRDWEAREGTDTQYF.

V and J are TRBV5-1 and TRBJ1-2; 9 bases are shared with TRBD1. The CDR3 loop spans 14 amino acids. J lost 7 bases, V lost 3 bases, and 7 bases had no gene match. The V gene's germline CDR1 is SGHRS and CDR2 YFSETQ. The CDR3 DNA follows: TGCGCCAGCAGCTCCGGACAGGGGCCTGGTGGCTACACCTTC. Its protein is CASSSGQGPGGYTF. Using reference TRBV5-1 and TRBJ1-2 for the parts outside the CDR3, the full variable domain is KAGVTQTPRYLIKTRGQQVTLSCSPISGHRSVSWYQQTPGQGLQFLFEYFSETQRNKGNFPGRFSGRQFSNSRSEMNVSTLELGDSALYLCASSSGQGPGGYTFGSGTRLTVV.

The chain has TRBV29-1 and TRBJ2-5, with TRBD1 matching over 8 bases. V was pared by 2 bases and J by 3 bases, with 8 bases of the junction left unmatched. The CDR3 length is 15 residues. The germline CDR1 and CDR2 sequences are SQVTM and ANQGSEA. CDR3 sequence reads: CSVERADREEETQYF. CDR3 coding DNA: TGCAGCGTTGAACGGGCGGACAGGGAGGAAGAGACCCAGTACTTC. Supplemented by reference TRBV29-1 and TRBJ2-5, the full variable domain reads SAVISQKPSRDICQRGTSLTIQCQVDSQVTMMFWYRQQPGQSLTLIATANQGSEATYESGFVIDKFPISRPNLTFSTLTVSNMSPEDSSIYLCSVERADREEETQYFGPGTRLLVL.

The chain is built from TRBV7-9 and TRBJ2-1; possibly TRBD1 for D (6 bases). V gave up 1 base and J gave up 7 bases, with 14 bases separating them. The CDR3 is 15 residues long. In germline, CDR1 is SEHNR, CDR2 FQNEAQ (reference sequence). CDR3 DNA sequence: TGTGCCAGCAGCTTAGGACAGGCCATTGGGAATGAGCAGTTCTTC. Its translation: CASSLGQAIGNEQFF.

In its sample, this clone was seen a few times. V and J are TRBV7-2 and TRBJ2-1; 10 bases line up with TRBD2. The germline gives CDR1 SGHTA, CDR2 FQGNSA. The CDR3 is 15 amino acids. The J segment lost 6 bases and the V segment lost 1 base, leaving 3 bases of the junction unmatched. The CDR3 is CASSLVSGGVNEQFF. Here the CDR3 DNA reads TGTGCCAGCAGCTTAGTAAGCGGGGGGGTCAATGAGCAGTTCTTC.

The rearrangement links TRBV7-8 to TRBJ2-3; 13 nucleotides align to TRBD2. This CDR3 is 16 amino acids long. Losses at the gene ends were 4 bases for V and 6 bases for J; bases not matched to a gene: 7. Germline-derived CDR1 and CDR2 are SGHVS and FQNEAQ. The CDR3 bases are TGTGCCAGCAGCTACAGGGGGACTAGCGGGACGGATACGCAGTATTTT. This gives the protein CASSYRGTSGTDTQYF.

The chain combines TRBV11-2 with TRBJ1-1, with no clear D. CDR1 SGHAT and CDR2 FQNNGV come from the germline V gene. V lost 6 bases to trimming and J lost 2 bases, with 10 bases between them. The CDR3 is 13 amino acids. CDR3 nucleotides: TGTGCCAGCAGTCATTGGGATAACACTGAAGCTTTCTTT. Translated, it gives CASSHWDNTEAFF.

This chain links TRBV2 with TRBJ1-2; TRBD1 matches 7 bases. CDR1 is SNHLY, CDR2 FYNNEI, per germline. J lost 2 bases, V lost 6 bases, and 12 bases had no gene match. This CDR3 comprises 16 residues. The CDR3 DNA sequence: TGTGCCAGCAGCCGACAGGGAAGTCGGAACAACTATGGCTACACCTTC. The encoded protein is CASSRQGSRNNYGYTF.

The chain carries TRBV30 and TRBJ2-1; maybe TRBD2 (6 bases). V lost 3 bases, J lost 0 bases, and 15 bases lay in between. From germline, CDR1 is GTSNPN and CDR2 SVGIG (reference sequence). The CDR3 spans 16 residues. The chain's CDR3 is CAWRPLAGSSYNEQFF. DNA for the CDR3: TGTGCCTGGAGACCCTTGGCGGGGAGCTCCTACAATGAGCAGTTCTTC.

The gene calls are TRBV7-2 and TRBJ1-1, with 7 nucleotides matching TRBD1. Germline V gene lookup returns CDR1 SGHTA and CDR2 FQGNSA. Trimming cost V 4 bases and J 11 bases; bases outside gene matches: 10. The CDR3 has 13 amino acids. CDR3 DNA: TGTGCCAGCAGCTCCCAAGGGGCCAGGGGGGCTTTCTTT. This encodes CASSSQGARGAFF.

This clone was picked up a small number of times. The V gene is TRBV6-5, the J gene TRBJ2-7; 11 bases agree with TRBD2. The V gene end was trimmed by 4 bases and the J gene end by 6 bases; junction bases not matched to a gene: 11. From germline, CDR1 is MNHEY and CDR2 SVGAGI. There are 16 residues in the CDR3. The CDR3: CASSSLTSGDRGEQYF. CDR3 DNA sequence: TGTGCCAGCAGTTCCCTGACTAGCGGGGACCGGGGCGAGCAGTACTTC.

The chain uses TRBV29-1 and TRBJ1-1, with no clear D. Germline values: CDR1 SQVTM, CDR2 ANQGSEA. There are 11 residues in the CDR3. Trimming took off 5 bases at V and 1 base at J, with 5 bases between the two ends. The CDR3 nucleotides are TGCAGCGTTAATTGGAACACTGAAGCTTTCTTT. Protein product: CSVNWNTEAFF.

The J gene is TRBJ1-3, the V gene TRBV27, with 9 bases lining up with TRBD1. The CDR3 is made up of 18 amino acids. Germline lookup yields CDR1 MNHEY and CDR2 SMNVEV (reference sequence). V lost 3 bases to trimming and J lost 4 bases; unmatched junction nucleotides: 13. CDR3 protein: CASSLSPLQGAQGNTIYF. CDR3 DNA: TGTGCCAGCAGTTTGTCCCCCCTACAGGGGGCGCAAGGAAACACCATATATTTT.

This clone appeared a single time. CDR3 in DNA: TGCGCCAGCAGCCAACCGACAGGGGCCCACCCTGAAGCTTTCTTT. It codes for CASSQPTGAHPEAFF. V and J are TRBV4-1 and TRBJ1-1; 8 nucleotides align to TRBD1. The V gene's germline CDR1 is MGHRA and CDR2 YSYEKL. The ends lost 2 bases at V and 6 bases at J; junction bases unmatched: 8. This CDR3 is built from 15 residues.

This clone was seen once. The chain couples TRBV7-9 to TRBJ1-2; 10 bases map to TRBD1. The CDR3 has 14 amino acids. Trimming cost V 1 base and J 7 bases; bases outside gene matches: 3. Looked up from germline, CDR1 is SEHNR and CDR2 is FQNEAQ (reference sequence). The CDR3 bases are TGTGCCAGCAGCTTAGAAGGGACAGGGGCTGGCTACACCTTC. It encodes CASSLEGTGAGYTF.

The chain carries TRBV4-3 and TRBJ1-5, with D unclear. Germline values: CDR1 LGHNA, CDR2 YSLEER. CDR3 size: 13 residues. Trimming took off 10 bases at V and 2 bases at J, with 12 bases between the two ends. The CDR3 sequence: CATPRVGNQPQHF. The CDR3 bases are TGCGCCACCCCACGGGTTGGCAATCAGCCCCAGCATTTT.

The CDR3 loop reads CASSPGTGDNEQFF. CDR3 in DNA: TGTGCCAGCTCACCTGGGACTGGTGACAATGAGCAGTTCTTC. The chain uses TRBV18 and TRBJ2-1, with D tentatively TRBD2 (6 bases). With 3 bases removed from V and 5 bases from J, the gap between germline ends came to 11 bases. CDR3 length: 14 amino acids. CDR1 is KGHSH and CDR2 is LQKENI in the germline V gene.

The rearrangement uses TRBV11-2 and TRBJ2-5; D gene unclear. V dropped 5 bases and J dropped 1 base, with 14 bases sitting between them. The CDR3 length is 15 residues. Germline-derived CDR1 and CDR2 are SGHAT and FQNNGV. The CDR3 bases are TGTGCCAGCAGCAGCCCAGGAAGCGTCCAAGAGACCCAGTACTTC. Its translation: CASSSPGSVQETQYF.

The CDR3 DNA is TGTGCCACCAGCAGAGATCGCCGACTAGCGGGAGGAGAGACCCAGTACTTC. This codes for CATSRDRRLAGGETQYF. The V call is TRBV15, the J call TRBJ2-5; 13 bases align to TRBD2. Germline V gene sequence: CDR1 LNHNV, CDR2 YYDKDF (reference sequence). The CDR3 covers 17 residues. The V and J ends lost 0 bases and 4 bases, in that order; junction bases with no gene match: 5.

The V gene is TRBV5-1, the J gene TRBJ2-5; TRBD1 is a possible D gene (5 bases). The J call may not be correct, given that the DNA end is closer to TRBJ2-7. The germline CDR1 and CDR2 sequences are SGHRS and YFSETQ. The CDR3 is 14 amino acids. CDR3 nucleotides: TGCGCCAGCAGCTTGTCCGCAGGGACCTACGAGCAGTACTTC. Translating it yields CASSLSAGTYEQYF.